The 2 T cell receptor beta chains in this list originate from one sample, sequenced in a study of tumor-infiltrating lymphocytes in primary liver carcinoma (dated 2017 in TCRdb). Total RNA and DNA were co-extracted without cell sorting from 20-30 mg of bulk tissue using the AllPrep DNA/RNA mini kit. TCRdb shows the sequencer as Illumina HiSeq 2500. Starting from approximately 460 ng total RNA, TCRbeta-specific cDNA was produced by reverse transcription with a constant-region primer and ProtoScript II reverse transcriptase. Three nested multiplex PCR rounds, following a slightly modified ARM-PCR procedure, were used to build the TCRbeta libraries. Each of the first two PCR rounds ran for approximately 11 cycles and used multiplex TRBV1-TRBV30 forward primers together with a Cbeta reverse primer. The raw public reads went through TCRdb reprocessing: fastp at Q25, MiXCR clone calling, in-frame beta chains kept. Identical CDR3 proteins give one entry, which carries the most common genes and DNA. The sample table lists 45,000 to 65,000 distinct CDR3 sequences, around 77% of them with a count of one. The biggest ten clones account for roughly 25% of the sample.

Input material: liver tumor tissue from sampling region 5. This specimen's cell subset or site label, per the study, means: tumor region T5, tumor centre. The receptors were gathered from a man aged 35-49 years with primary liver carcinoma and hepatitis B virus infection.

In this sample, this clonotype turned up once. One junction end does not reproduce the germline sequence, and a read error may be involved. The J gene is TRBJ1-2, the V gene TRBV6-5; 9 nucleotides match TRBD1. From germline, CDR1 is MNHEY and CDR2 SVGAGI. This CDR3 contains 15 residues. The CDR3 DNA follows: TGTGCCAGTAGTATAGGGACAGGGATTAACTATGCCTACACCTTC. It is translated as CASSIGTGINYAYTF.

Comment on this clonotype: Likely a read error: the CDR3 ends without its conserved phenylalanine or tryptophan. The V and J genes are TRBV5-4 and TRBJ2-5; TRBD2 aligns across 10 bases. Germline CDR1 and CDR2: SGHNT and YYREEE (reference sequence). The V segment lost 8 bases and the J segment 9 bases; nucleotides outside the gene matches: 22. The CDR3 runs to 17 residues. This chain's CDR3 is CASSPTSGKTKGRPQYL. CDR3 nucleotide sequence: TGTGCCAGTAGTCCCACTAGCGGGAAAACTAAAGGGAGACCCCAGTACCTC.